This is a list of T cell receptor beta chains from one sample in a study of PD-1 blockade in mismatch repair-deficient tumors. Sequencing was performed with immunoSEQ multiplex PCR; in TCRdb, only in-frame clones are kept and a portion is missing. The data contain tens of thousands of clones, approximately 88% of them singletons. Sequenced here: peripheral blood, sampled 52 weeks after starting pembrolizumab. The receptors were gathered from an adult with mismatch repair-deficient cancer. CDR3s include the opening cysteine and the closing phenylalanine or tryptophan. The D gene is left open where the match is weak. Part of the rows lack a size; the others show once, few, many or a class for expanded clones.

J gene: TRBJ1-2; V gene: TRBV19; D gene: .; clone size: .; CDR3 protein: CASSTLTENYGYTF; CDR3 DNA: TGTGCCAGTAGTACTCTTACGGAAAACTATGGCTACACCTTC
J gene: TRBJ2-3; V gene: TRBV5-1; D gene: .; clone size: once; CDR3 protein: CASSFMSGSTDTQYF; CDR3 DNA: TGCGCCAGCAGCTTCATGAGCGGAAGCACAGATACGCAGTATTTT
J gene: TRBJ2-7; V gene: TRBV2; D gene: .; clone size: .; CDR3 protein: CASSPNDMQDYEQYF; CDR3 DNA: TGTGCCAGCAGTCCAAACGACATGCAGGACTACGAGCAGTACTTC
J gene: TRBJ2-1; V gene: TRBV10-1; D gene: .; clone size: .; CDR3 protein: CASSESTAGEQFF; CDR3 DNA: TGCGCCAGCAGTGAGTCGACGGCGGGTGAGCAGTTCTTC
J gene: TRBJ2-7; V gene: TRBV6-1; D gene: .; clone size: .; CDR3 protein: CASSEAAVSYEQYF; CDR3 DNA: TGTGCCAGCAGTGAAGCGGCAGTCTCCTACGAGCAGTACTTC
J gene: TRBJ2-7; V gene: TRBV7-9; D gene: TRBD2; clone size: .; CDR3 protein: CASSSLGLAPYF; CDR3 DNA: TGTGCCAGCAGCTCCCTGGGACTAGCGCCGTACTTC
J gene: TRBJ2-7; V gene: TRBV2; D gene: .; clone size: .; CDR3 protein: CASSEGTSFSYEQYF; CDR3 DNA: TGTGCCAGCAGTGAAGGGACATCCTTCTCCTACGAGCAGTACTTC
J gene: TRBJ2-1; V gene: TRBV9; D gene: .; clone size: .; CDR3 protein: CASSVGPGHPTDNEQFF; CDR3 DNA: TGTGCCAGCAGCGTAGGTCCAGGACACCCTACTGACAATGAGCAGTTCTTC
J gene: TRBJ2-5; V gene: TRBV5-1; D gene: TRBD1; clone size: .; CDR3 protein: CASSLGTGVGETQYF; CDR3 DNA: TGCGCCAGCAGCCTGGGGACAGGGGTCGGAGAGACCCAGTACTTC
J gene: TRBJ2-1; V gene: TRBV28; D gene: TRBD2; clone size: .; CDR3 protein: CASSSPWTSGYNEQFF; CDR3 DNA: TGTGCCAGCAGCTCTCCCTGGACTAGCGGGTACAATGAGCAGTTCTTC
J gene: TRBJ2-2; V gene: TRBV11-2; D gene: TRBD2; clone size: .; CDR3 protein: CASSLQASGNTGELFF; CDR3 DNA: TGTGCCAGCAGCTTACAGGCTAGCGGGAACACCGGGGAGCTGTTTTTT
J gene: TRBJ2-3; V gene: TRBV6-6; D gene: .; clone size: .; CDR3 protein: CASTQLAGSLTDTQYF; CDR3 DNA: TGTGCCAGCACCCAATTGGCAGGGAGTTTGACAGATACGCAGTATTTT
J gene: TRBJ2-7; V gene: TRBV9; D gene: .; clone size: .; CDR3 protein: CASSVATGASYEQYF; CDR3 DNA: TGTGCCAGCAGCGTAGCTACCGGGGCTTCGTACGAGCAGTACTTC
J gene: TRBJ2-7; V gene: TRBV28; D gene: .; clone size: .; CDR3 protein: CASSLSRAGISYEQYF; CDR3 DNA: TGTGCCAGCAGTTTATCCCGGGCGGGGATCTCCTACGAGCAGTACTTC
J gene: TRBJ2-5; V gene: TRBV19; D gene: TRBD2; clone size: .; CDR3 protein: CASSIDHSGRAAETQYF; CDR3 DNA: TGTGCCAGTAGTATAGACCATAGCGGGAGGGCTGCAGAGACCCAGTACTTC
J gene: TRBJ2-1; V gene: TRBV15; D gene: .; clone size: .; CDR3 protein: CATSRVSRVLDEQFF; CDR3 DNA: TGTGCCACCAGCAGAGTTAGTAGGGTTCTCGATGAGCAGTTCTTC
J gene: TRBJ2-7; V gene: TRBV28; D gene: .; clone size: .; CDR3 protein: CASSFRGEQYF; CDR3 DNA: TGTGCCAGCAGTTTTCGGGGCGAGCAGTACTTC
J gene: TRBJ2-7; V gene: TRBV4-3; D gene: TRBD1; clone size: .; CDR3 protein: CASSQSGTGTYEQYF; CDR3 DNA: TGCGCCAGCAGCCAATCCGGGACAGGGACCTACGAGCAGTACTTC
J gene: TRBJ1-4; V gene: TRBV4-1; D gene: TRBD1; clone size: .; CDR3 protein: CASSLQGAWEKLFF; CDR3 DNA: TGCGCCAGCAGCCTACAGGGGGCTTGGGAAAAACTGTTTTTT
J gene: TRBJ2-2; V gene: TRBV6-4; D gene: TRBD1; clone size: few; CDR3 protein: CAPPADRENTGELFF; CDR3 DNA: TGTGCCCCCCCGGCGGACAGGGAGAACACCGGGGAGCTGTTTTTT
J gene: TRBJ1-5; V gene: TRBV15; D gene: .; clone size: .; CDR3 protein: CATSRETGYHQPQHF; CDR3 DNA: TGTGCCACCAGCAGAGAGACAGGCTACCATCAGCCCCAGCATTTT
J gene: TRBJ2-1; V gene: TRBV30; D gene: TRBD2; clone size: .; CDR3 protein: CAWSVLAGLNNEQFF; CDR3 DNA: TGTGCCTGGAGTGTTCTAGCGGGCCTAAACAATGAGCAGTTCTTC
J gene: TRBJ2-7; V gene: TRBV28; D gene: TRBD2; clone size: .; CDR3 protein: CASSLLSGRAYEQYF; CDR3 DNA: TGTGCCAGCAGTTTACTTAGCGGGAGGGCCTACGAGCAGTACTTC
J gene: TRBJ2-7; V gene: TRBV29-1; D gene: TRBD2; clone size: .; CDR3 protein: CSVRGGLAGGTYEQYF; CDR3 DNA: TGCAGCGTTCGTGGAGGACTAGCGGGAGGGACCTACGAGCAGTACTTC
J gene: TRBJ1-2; V gene: TRBV30; D gene: .; clone size: few; CDR3 protein: CAWSTSGLEAYTF; CDR3 DNA: TGTGCCTGGAGTACGTCCGGTTTAGAAGCCTACACCTTC
J gene: TRBJ2-1; V gene: TRBV28; D gene: .; clone size: .; CDR3 protein: CASAGTEQFF; CDR3 DNA: TGTGCCAGCGCCGGGACAGAGCAGTTCTTC
J gene: TRBJ2-1; V gene: TRBV4-3; D gene: .; clone size: once; CDR3 protein: CASSQESLATYSYNEQFF; CDR3 DNA: TGCGCCAGCAGCCAAGAAAGTCTCGCAACTTACTCCTACAATGAGCAGTTCTTC
J gene: TRBJ2-7; V gene: TRBV5-1; D gene: .; clone size: once; CDR3 protein: CASSLGQIYEQYF; CDR3 DNA: TGCGCCAGCAGCTTGGGTCAGATCTACGAGCAGTACTTC